A single sample gave rise to the 27 T cell receptor beta chains below, sequenced in a study of identical twins. Each CDR3 protein is one row after TCRdb ran MiXCR on the 5' RACE reads. The sample yields about 700,000 distinct CDR3 sequences, roughly 6% seen once. The material sequenced was naive T cells sorted from blood. Receptors originate from a man younger than 30 in good health.

This clonotype was seen at least ten times. The chain has TRBV18 and TRBJ2-7, with no clear D. There are 15 residues in the CDR3. Germline CDR1 and CDR2: KGHSH and LQKENI. V was cut by 1 base and J by 1 base, with 11 bases left in between. This CDR3 is CASSPLRSESYEQYF. The CDR3 nucleotides are TGTGCCAGCTCACCACTACGGTCAGAATCCTACGAGCAGTACTTC.

This chain uses TRBV16 with TRBJ2-3, with 8 bases fitting TRBD2. The CDR3 covers 13 residues. Germline V CDR1 and CDR2: KGHSY, FQNENV. The V and J ends lost 8 bases and 4 bases, in that order; junction bases with no gene match: 5. The CDR3 region has the DNA TGTGCCAGCGCGGCGGGAGGCGCAGATACGCAGTATTTT. Residues: CASAAGGADTQYF.

The V and J genes are TRBV13 and TRBJ2-5; D not certain. Trimming stripped 4 bases from V and 7 bases from J, with 7 bases between. The CDR3 consists of 11 residues. Germline loops: CDR1 PRHDT, CDR2 FYEKMQ (reference sequence). CDR3 sequence reads: CASSWEGTQYF. CDR3 DNA: TGTGCCAGCAGCTGGGAAGGGACCCAGTACTTC.

CDR3 sequence: CASSPGTIISDTQYF. CDR3 sequence (DNA): TGCGCCAGCAGCCCCGGGACAATAATCTCAGATACGCAGTATTTT. The chain links TRBV5-1 to TRBJ2-3; possible D gene TRBD1, 6 bases. This CDR3 spans 15 amino acids. Germline values: CDR1 SGHRS, CDR2 YFSETQ. Trimming removed 4 bases from V and 4 bases from J, with 16 bases in between.

The rearrangement uses TRBV6-1 and TRBJ2-3, with D hard to call. V lost 0 bases, J lost 4 bases, and 17 bases lay in between. Germline loops: CDR1 MNHNS, CDR2 SASEGT. The CDR3 is 17 residues long. The CDR3 region is CASSEATILSIPDTQYF. The DNA for the CDR3 is TGTGCCAGCAGTGAAGCGACAATCCTCAGCATCCCAGATACGCAGTATTTT.

This clonotype was picked up many times. The genes are TRBV10-3 and TRBJ1-6; D uncertain. The CDR3 contains 16 residues. Trimming left V 3 bases short and J 6 bases short, with 15 bases between. Germline V lookup: CDR1 ENHRY, CDR2 SYGVKD. The CDR3 sequence: CAISDSSDVFNSPLHF. CDR3 sequence (DNA): TGTGCCATCAGTGATTCCTCGGACGTTTTTAATTCACCCCTCCACTTT.

CDR3 coding DNA: TGTGCCACCAGTGACCCGACAGGGCCCGAGACCCAGTACTTC. As protein: CATSDPTGPETQYF. The chain couples TRBV24-1 to TRBJ2-5; 7 bases match TRBD1. The CDR3 is 14 amino acids. Germline values: CDR1 KGHDR, CDR2 SFDVKD. The V segment lost 4 bases and the J segment 5 bases; nucleotides outside the gene matches: 6.

Many counts were recorded for this clonotype. V and J are TRBV12-3 or TRBV12-4 and TRBJ2-5; 10 bases match TRBD1. Losses at the gene ends were 4 bases for V and 9 bases for J; bases not matched to a gene: 14. The CDR3 is made up of 16 amino acids. In DNA, the CDR3 is TGTGCCAGCAGTTCGTCGTTTGGCGAGACAGGGGGCGCCCAGTACTTC. Amino acid sequence: CASSSSFGETGGAQYF.

This clonotype was seen at least ten times. The CDR3 protein is CAISERREVQNEQFF. The CDR3 DNA reads TGTGCCATCAGTGAAAGACGGGAGGTACAAAATGAGCAGTTCTTC. The chain is built from TRBV10-3 and TRBJ2-1; TRBD2 aligns across 7 bases. CDR1 is ENHRY, CDR2 SYGVKD, per germline. V lost 3 bases to trimming and J lost 7 bases; unmatched junction nucleotides: 9. This CDR3 region has 15 residues.

This clonotype was seen ten or more times. This chain uses TRBV12-3 or TRBV12-4 with TRBJ2-7; no definite D call. Trimming left V 0 bases short and J 0 bases short, with 12 bases between. This CDR3 has 16 amino acids. CDR3: CASSLATSRSSYEQYF. As DNA, the CDR3 is TGTGCCAGCAGTTTAGCGACTTCCAGAAGCTCCTACGAGCAGTACTTC.

This clonotype has just a few counts. The chain joins TRBV5-1 to TRBJ2-5; possible D gene TRBD2, 5 bases. CDR3 length: 12 amino acids. Trimming cost V 6 bases and J 1 base, with 7 bases left between them. Germline V gene sequence: CDR1 SGHRS, CDR2 YFSETQ. In DNA, the CDR3 is TGCGCCAGCAAGCGGAGCCAAGAGACCCAGTACTTC. Translated, it gives CASKRSQETQYF.

This clonotype was detected many times. The chain uses TRBV20-1 and TRBJ1-5; D unresolved. V lost 0 bases, J lost 2 bases, and 8 bases lay in between. The CDR3 extends over 14 amino acids. In germline, CDR1 is DFQATT, CDR2 SNEGSKA (reference sequence). CDR3 in amino acids: CSAREGIGNQPQHF. CDR3 DNA: TGCAGTGCTAGAGAGGGGATCGGCAATCAGCCCCAGCATTTT.

The rearrangement uses TRBV25-1 and TRBJ1-4, with a weak D call TRBD1 (6 bases). The germline CDR1 and CDR2 sequences are MGHDK and SYGVNS. This CDR3 comprises 16 residues. The V end was cut by 0 bases, the J end by 4 bases, with 12 bases between. The DNA for the CDR3 is TGTGCCAGCAGTGAATATGGGGGGGCTCTTAATGAAAAACTGTTTTTT. It is translated as CASSEYGGALNEKLFF.

This clonotype was counted at least ten times. The J gene is TRBJ2-3, the V gene TRBV27; perhaps TRBD2 as D (6 bases). The CDR3 totals 17 residues. The V gene's germline CDR1 is MNHEY and CDR2 SMNVEV (reference sequence). Trimming removed 0 bases at V and 2 bases at J, with 15 bases between. DNA for the CDR3: TGTGCCAGCAGTTTATCGATGCGACTAGGACTCACAGATACGCAGTATTTT. Its protein is CASSLSMRLGLTDTQYF.

In its sample, this clonotype was seen many times. The rearrangement uses TRBV6-2 or TRBV6-3 and TRBJ2-7; the D gene could be TRBD1 or TRBD2 (5 bases each). CDR1 is MNHEY and CDR2 is SVGEGT in the germline V gene. V was trimmed by 3 bases and J by 5 bases, leaving 23 bases between them. This CDR3 has 17 amino acids. As DNA, the CDR3 is TGTGCCAGCAGTTATAGGGGCTCGAGGACACGGGGCCACGAGCAGTACGTC. Translating it yields CASSYRGSRTRGHEQYV.

The chain joins TRBV12-3 or TRBV12-4 to TRBJ1-1, with D possibly matching TRBD1 (5 bases). Deletions cut 4 bases from V and 8 bases from J, with 23 bases between. This CDR3 has 16 residues. Written as DNA, the CDR3 is TGTGCCAGCAGTTCCGGACCGCTGGGGCGCAGAACGGAAGCTTTCTTT. Residues: CASSSGPLGRRTEAFF.

In its sample, this clonotype was seen a few times. The genes are TRBV11-2 and TRBJ2-3, with a tentative D call TRBD2 (6 bases). CDR1 SGHAT and CDR2 FQNNGV come from the germline V gene. V was trimmed by 0 bases and J by 3 bases, leaving 19 bases between them. This CDR3 has 18 amino acids. CDR3 nucleotide sequence: TGTGCCAGCAGCTTAGATCCTCTCGGGACTCTCCAGACAGATACGCAGTATTTT. Its protein is CASSLDPLGTLQTDTQYF.

This clonotype appeared a few times. J is TRBJ1-2 and V is TRBV11-2; TRBD1 might be the D (5 bases). Germline V gene lookup returns CDR1 SGHAT and CDR2 FQNNGV. The CDR3 covers 16 residues. V lost 8 bases to trimming and J lost 3 bases, with 22 bases between them. As DNA, the CDR3 is TGTGCCAGCGGGGCTTCAAGGATTGGACCTGACTATGGCTACACCTTC. Residues: CASGASRIGPDYGYTF.

This clonotype came up a few times. The chain links TRBV7-9 to TRBJ1-1; no firm D call. Germline assignment: CDR1 SEHNR and CDR2 FQNEAQ (reference sequence). The CDR3 has 14 residues. V was clipped by 2 bases and J by 5 bases, with 12 bases between them. In DNA form, the CDR3 reads TGTGCCAGCAGCTTACGGGGAACTGATACTGAAGCTTTCTTT. Amino acids: CASSLRGTDTEAFF.

This clonotype has ten or more counts. DNA for the CDR3: TGTGCCAGCAGACAGAACACCGGGGAGCTGTTTTTT. Encoded protein: CASRQNTGELFF. The gene calls are TRBV6-5 and TRBJ2-2, with no clear D. With 6 bases removed from V and 1 base from J, the gap between germline ends came to 3 bases. The CDR3 consists of 12 residues. Germline CDR1 reads MNHEY; CDR2 reads SVGAGI.

There are many counts of this clonotype. The rearrangement uses TRBV5-1 and TRBJ1-2; D gene unclear. This CDR3 has 12 residues. Trimming left V 4 bases short and J 8 bases short, with 12 bases between. In germline, CDR1 is SGHRS, CDR2 YFSETQ. DNA of the CDR3: TGCGCCAGCAGCCCCGACCCGGGAGGCTACACCTTC. It translates to CASSPDPGGYTF. Full variable domain (remainder filled in from reference TRBV5-1 and TRBJ1-2): KAGVTQTPRYLIKTRGQQVTLSCSPISGHRSVSWYQQTPGQGLQFLFEYFSETQRNKGNFPGRFSGRQFSNSRSEMNVSTLELGDSALYLCASSPDPGGYTFGSGTRLTVV.

This clonotype was seen many times. V is TRBV5-1 and J is TRBJ1-2; D may be TRBD1 (6 bases). Per the germline V gene, CDR1 is SGHRS and CDR2 is YFSETQ. The CDR3 consists of 14 residues. The V end lost 0 bases, the J end lost 6 bases, and 12 bases lay between the germline ends. CDR3 region: CASSLAGTRNGYTF. The CDR3 bases are TGCGCCAGCAGCTTGGCCGGGACAAGGAATGGCTACACCTTC. Complete variable domain (other parts from reference TRBV5-1 and TRBJ1-2): KAGVTQTPRYLIKTRGQQVTLSCSPISGHRSVSWYQQTPGQGLQFLFEYFSETQRNKGNFPGRFSGRQFSNSRSEMNVSTLELGDSALYLCASSLAGTRNGYTFGSGTRLTVV.

The V gene is TRBV5-1, the J gene TRBJ2-5; 7 bases match TRBD1. CDR1 is SGHRS and CDR2 is YFSETQ in the germline V gene. V was pared by 7 bases and J by 10 bases, with 10 bases of the junction left unmatched. This CDR3 is 12 amino acids long. Written as DNA, the CDR3 is TGCGCCAGCTCTACAAAGGGGGCCATCCAGTACTTC. It codes for CASSTKGAIQYF. The variable domain in full, with the rest retrieved from reference TRBV5-1 and TRBJ2-5, is KAGVTQTPRYLIKTRGQQVTLSCSPISGHRSVSWYQQTPGQGLQFLFEYFSETQRNKGNFPGRFSGRQFSNSRSEMNVSTLELGDSALYLCASSTKGAIQYFGPGTRLLVL.

This chain connects TRBV7-8 to TRBJ2-1; 11 positions match TRBD2. Germline CDR1 is SGHVS and CDR2 is FQNEAQ. The junction had 6 bases not matched to a gene; V was cut back by 5 bases and J by 6 bases. This CDR3 spans 15 amino acids. The CDR3 region is CASSAASGRFNEQFF. CDR3 sequence (DNA): TGTGCCAGCAGCGCGGCTAGCGGGAGGTTCAATGAGCAGTTCTTC.

The sample holds a few counts of this clonotype. The V and J genes are TRBV6-1 and TRBJ2-1, with 12 bases lining up with TRBD2. V trimming: 11 bases; J trimming: 12 bases; junction bases outside the gene matches: 11. The CDR3 consists of 13 residues. The germline CDR1 and CDR2 sequences are MNHNS and SASEGT. CDR3: CASTTSGSMGQFF. CDR3 nucleotide sequence: TGTGCCTCCACGACTAGCGGGAGTATGGGGCAGTTCTTC.

This CDR3 reads CSVDGTSGSSDTQYF. The CDR3 DNA reads TGCAGCGTTGACGGGACTAGCGGGAGCTCAGATACGCAGTATTTT. The V and J genes are TRBV29-1 and TRBJ2-3; 14 bases agree with TRBD2. Germline CDR1 is SQVTM and CDR2 is ANQGSEA. The length of the CDR3 is 15 residues. V shed 3 bases and J 4 bases; nucleotides not matched to a gene: 3.

Notes on this clonotype: This clone may be a read error of a much larger clone one base away. This chain links TRBV7-2 with TRBJ2-3; a possible D gene is TRBD2 (5 bases). Germline lookup yields CDR1 SGHTA and CDR2 FQGNSA. CDR3 length: 15 amino acids. CDR3 in DNA: TGTGCCAGCAGACTAGACTGGACGAGCACAAATACGCAGTATTTT. Translated, it gives CASRLDWTSTNTQYF.